The rows below give T cell receptor delta chains drawn from one sample of a study of gamma-delta T cells after stem cell transplantation. TCRdb re-identified clones in the RT-PCR reads via CATT. The sample yields thousands of delta-chain clones, more than 20% seen once. Sequenced: gamma-delta T cells. The receptors stem from a human donor. It is not recorded whose cells these are; they may come from a transplant donor. Each CDR3 is given with its conserved first and last residue. The D gene is left open where the match is weak. Only some rows state a clone size, as once, few, many or a class for expanded clones.

clone size,V gene,J gene,D gene,CDR3 protein,CDR3 DNA
few,TRDV2,TRDJ1,TRDD3,CACDQNWGIRTDTDKLIF,TGTGCCTGTGACCAGAATTGGGGGATACGGACCGACACCGATAAACTCATCTTT
medium-sized,TRDV2,TRDJ1,.,CACDTVTKYTDKLIF,TGTGCCTGTGACACCGTTACGAAGTACACCGATAAACTCATCTTT
few,TRDV2,TRDJ1,TRDD3,CACDAVLGDREDTDKLIF,TGTGCCTGTGACGCCGTACTGGGGGATAGGGAGGACACCGATAAACTCATCTTT
large,TRAV29/DV5,TRDJ1,.,CAASGPFPLGVLYTDKLIF,TGTGCAGCAAGCGGCCCCTTTCCGTTGGGGGTCTTGTACACCGATAAACTCATCTTT
.,TRDV1,TRDJ1,.,CALGEPSPVPGPGDKLIF,TGTGCTCTTGGGGAACCCTCGCCCGTCCCTGGCCCGGGCGATAAACTCATCTTT
few,TRDV2,TRDJ3,TRDD3,CACDTVVGGPTWDTRQMFF,TGTGCCTGTGACACCGTGGTTGGGGGACCAACCTGGGACACCCGACAGATGTTTTTC
few,TRDV1,TRDJ1,TRDD3,CALESSRRGTGAHDKLIF,TGTGCTCTTGAGTCTTCAAGAAGAGGTACTGGGGCTCACGATAAACTCATCTTT
few,TRDV2,TRDJ1,.,CACDTVGVGFVVPDKLIF,TGTGCCTGTGACACCGTCGGGGTGGGATTTGTAGTCCCCGATAAACTCATCTTT
.,TRDV2,TRDJ1,TRDD3,CACDTVEVTGGFYTDKLIF,TGTGCCTGTGACACCGTGGAGGTTACTGGGGGTTTTTACACCGATAAACTCATCTTT
medium-sized,TRDV2,TRDJ1,.,CACDPLLHHGDKLIF,TGTGCCTGTGATCCCCTTCTGCATCATGGGGATAAACTCATCTTT
.,TRDV2,TRDJ3,TRDD3,CACDTAAGGRSWDTRQMFF,TGTGCCTGTGACACCGCGGCTGGGGGGCGCTCCTGGGACACCCGACAGATGTTTTTC
.,TRDV2,TRDJ3,TRDD3,CACDTAWGMSWDTRQMFF,TGTGCCTGTGACACCGCCTGGGGGATGAGTTGGGACACCCGACAGATGTTTTTC
.,TRDV1,TRDJ1,.,CALGVPFPGLLGTDKLIF,TGTGCTCTTGGGGTTCCCTTCCCGGGCTTACTGGGGACCGATAAACTCATCTTT
medium-sized,TRDV2,TRDJ1,TRDD3,CACDTIITGGYLTDKLIF,TGTGCCTGTGACACCATAATTACTGGGGGATATTTGACCGATAAACTCATCTTT
few,TRDV2,TRDJ1,.,CACDTVGSASLKADKLIF,TGTGCCTGTGACACCGTAGGAAGCGCCTCCCTGAAAGCCGATAAACTCATCTTT
few,TRDV2,TRDJ3,.,CACDTGPGLSWDTRQMFF,TGTGCCTGTGACACCGGTCCTGGACTCTCCTGGGACACCCGACAGATGTTTTTC
.,TRDV2,TRDJ3,TRDD3,CACDTVPTGGYRSSWDTRQMFF,TGTGCCTGTGACACCGTTCCCACTGGGGGATACAGGAGCTCCTGGGACACCCGACAGATGTTTTTC
.,TRDV2,TRDJ1,.,CACDTSFGGSLRPDKLIF,TGTGCCTGTGACACTTCATTCGGGGGCTCCCTAAGGCCCGATAAACTCATCTTT
medium-sized,TRDV2,TRDJ1,TRDD3,CACDSIGGYSDKLIF,TGTGCCTGTGACTCGATTGGGGGATACTCCGATAAACTCATCTTT
.,TRDV2,TRDJ1,.,CACDRKYTDKLIF,TGTGCCTGTGACCGTAAGTACACCGATAAACTCATCTTT
medium-sized,TRDV1,TRDJ1,TRDD3,CALGENSGRSARRILGGTDKLIF,TGTGCTCTTGGGGAAAATAGCGGAAGGTCCGCCCGACGGATACTGGGGGGCACCGATAAACTCATCTTT
large,TRDV2,TRDJ1,.,CACDTLTDGTRYTDKLIF,TGTGCCTGTGACACTCTGACTGATGGGACAAGGTACACCGATAAACTCATCTTT
medium-sized,TRDV2,TRDJ1,TRDD3,CAYYPLLGDIDKLIF,TGTGCCTATTATCCCTTACTGGGGGATATAGATAAACTCATCTTT
medium-sized,TRDV2,TRDJ3,TRDD3,CACDTVRLGDESGTSSWDTRQMFF,TGTGCCTGTGACACCGTCCGGCTGGGGGATGAATCGGGGACAAGCTCCTGGGACACCCGACAGATGTTTTTC
.,TRDV2,TRDJ1,TRDD3,CACDEVGDFGDKLIF,TGTGCCTGTGACGAGGTGGGGGATTTCGGCGATAAACTCATCTTT
medium-sized,TRDV2,TRDJ3,TRDD3,CACDTALGIPLSWDTRQMFF,TGTGCCTGTGACACCGCGCTGGGGATACCCCTCTCCTGGGACACCCGACAGATGTTTTTC
medium-sized,TRDV1,TRDJ1,TRDD2,CALGDTLPTIDPSFGDKLIF,TGTGCTCTTGGGGATACACTTCCTACGATAGATCCCTCCTTCGGCGATAAACTCATCTTT
few,TRDV2,TRDJ1,.,CACDTGFSGPLDPLLNPHDKLIF,TGTGCCTGTGACACAGGTTTCTCTGGGCCCCTGGATCCTCTTCTCAACCCACACGATAAACTCATCTTT
few,TRDV2,TRDJ1,TRDD3,CACDDLGYAPDKLIF,TGTGCCTGTGACGACTTGGGATACGCGCCCGATAAACTCATCTTT
medium-sized,TRDV2,TRDJ3,.,CACDTVPQSWDTRQMFF,TGTGCCTGTGACACCGTACCACAGTCCTGGGACACCCGACAGATGTTTTTC
medium-sized,TRDV2,TRDJ3,TRDD3,CACDTVLGEHHSWDTRQMFF,TGTGCCTGTGACACCGTACTGGGGGAGCACCACTCCTGGGACACCCGACAGATGTTTTTC
few,TRDV2,TRDJ1,TRDD3,CACEPLGDKPDKLIF,TGTGCCTGTGAGCCACTGGGGGATAAGCCCGATAAACTCATCTTT
.,TRDV2,TRDJ1,.,CACDQMGVIHPDKPIF,TGTGCCTGTGACCAGATGGGGGTGATACATCCCGATAAACCCATCTTT
few,TRDV2,TRDJ1,TRDD3,CACDPVLGDVATRIHTDKLIF,TGTGCCTGTGACCCAGTACTGGGGGATGTCGCGACGAGAATACACACCGATAAACTCATCTTT
.,TRDV1,TRDJ1,TRDD3,CALGGGLHVLGDNDKLIF,TGTGCTCTTGGGGGAGGCCTCCACGTACTGGGGGATAACGATAAACTCATCTTT
medium-sized,TRDV2,TRDJ1,.,CACDTVNSGPPPSYTDKLIF,TGTGCCTGTGACACCGTCAATTCGGGGCCCCCTCCGAGCTACACCGATAAACTCATCTTT
.,TRDV2,TRDJ1,TRDD3,CACDGIRADKLIF,TGTGCCTGTGACGGGATACGCGCCGATAAACTCATCTTT